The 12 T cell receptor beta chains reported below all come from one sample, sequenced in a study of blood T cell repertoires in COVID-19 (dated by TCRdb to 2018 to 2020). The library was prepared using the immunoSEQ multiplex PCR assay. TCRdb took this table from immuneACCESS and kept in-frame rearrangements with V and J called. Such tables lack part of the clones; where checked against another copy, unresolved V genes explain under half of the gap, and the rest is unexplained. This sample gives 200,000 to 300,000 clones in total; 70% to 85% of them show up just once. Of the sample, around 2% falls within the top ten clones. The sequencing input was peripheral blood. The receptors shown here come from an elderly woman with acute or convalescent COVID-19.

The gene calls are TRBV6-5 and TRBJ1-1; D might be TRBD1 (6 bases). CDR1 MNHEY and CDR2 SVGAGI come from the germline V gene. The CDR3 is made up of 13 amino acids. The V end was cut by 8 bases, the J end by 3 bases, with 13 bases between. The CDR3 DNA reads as TGTGCCAGCGACGGACAGTACTACACTGAAGCTTTCTTT. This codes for CASDGQYYTEAFF.

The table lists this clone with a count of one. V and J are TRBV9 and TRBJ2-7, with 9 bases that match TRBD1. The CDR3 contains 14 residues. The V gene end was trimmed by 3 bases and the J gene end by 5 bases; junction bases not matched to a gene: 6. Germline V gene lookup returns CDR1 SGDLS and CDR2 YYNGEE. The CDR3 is CASSDGTGLDEQYF. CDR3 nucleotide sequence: TGTGCCAGCAGCGATGGGACAGGGTTAGACGAGCAGTACTTC.

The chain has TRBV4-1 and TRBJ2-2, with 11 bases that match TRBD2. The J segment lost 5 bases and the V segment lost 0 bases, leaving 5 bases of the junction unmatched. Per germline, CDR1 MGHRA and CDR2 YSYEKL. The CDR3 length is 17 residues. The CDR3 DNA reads TGCGCCAGCAGCCAAGAACTAGCGGGAGTCGGAACCGGGGAGCTGTTTTTT. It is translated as CASSQELAGVGTGELFF.

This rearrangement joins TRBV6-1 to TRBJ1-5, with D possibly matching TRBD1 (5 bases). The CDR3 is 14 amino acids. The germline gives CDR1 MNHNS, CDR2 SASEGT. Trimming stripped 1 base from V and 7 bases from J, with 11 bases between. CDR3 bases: TGTGCCAGCAGTGAAGTGCGCAGGGTGCAGCCCCAGCATTTT. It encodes CASSEVRRVQPQHF.

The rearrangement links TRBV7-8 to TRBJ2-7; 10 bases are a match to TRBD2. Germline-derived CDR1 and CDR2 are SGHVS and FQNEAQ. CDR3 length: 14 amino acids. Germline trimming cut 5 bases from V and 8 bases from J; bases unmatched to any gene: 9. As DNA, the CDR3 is TGTGCCAGCAGCCGAGCGGGAGGGCGGAGACAGCAGTACTTC. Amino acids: CASSRAGGRRQQYF. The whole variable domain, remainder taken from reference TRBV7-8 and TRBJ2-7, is GAGVSQSPRYKVAKRGQDVALRCDPISGHVSLFWYQQALGQGPEFLTYFQNEAQLDKSGLPSDRFFAERPEGSVSTLKIQRTQQEDSAVYLCASSRAGGRRQQYFGPGTRLTVT.

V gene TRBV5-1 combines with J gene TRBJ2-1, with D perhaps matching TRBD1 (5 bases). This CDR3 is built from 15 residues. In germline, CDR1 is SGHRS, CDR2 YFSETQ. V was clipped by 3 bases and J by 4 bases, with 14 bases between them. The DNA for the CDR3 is TGCGCCAGCAGCTCTGACAGAGATGATTACAATGAGCAGTTCTTC. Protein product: CASSSDRDDYNEQFF.

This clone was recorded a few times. The CDR3 coding sequence is TGTGCCAGCAGCTTTACGACGCAACTAAATAATTCACCCCTCCACTTT. It translates to CASSFTTQLNNSPLHF. The chain employs TRBV5-4 and TRBJ1-6, with no clear D. Trimming took off 2 bases at V and 5 bases at J, with 14 bases between the two ends. The CDR3 has 16 residues. In germline, CDR1 is SGHNT, CDR2 YYREEE (reference sequence).

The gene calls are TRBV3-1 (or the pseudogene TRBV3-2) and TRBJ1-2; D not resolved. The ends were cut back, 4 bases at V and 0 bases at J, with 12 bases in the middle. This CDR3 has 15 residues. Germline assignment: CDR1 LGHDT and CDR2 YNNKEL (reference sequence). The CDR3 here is CASSPFGTPNYGYTF. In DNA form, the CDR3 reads TGTGCCAGCAGCCCGTTTGGCACCCCTAACTATGGCTACACCTTC.

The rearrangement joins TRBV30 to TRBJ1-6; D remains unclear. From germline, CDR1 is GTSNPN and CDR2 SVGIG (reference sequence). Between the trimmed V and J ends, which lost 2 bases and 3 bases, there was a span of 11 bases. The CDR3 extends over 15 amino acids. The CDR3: CAWSPRVVYNSPLHF. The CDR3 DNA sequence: TGTGCCTGGAGTCCACGGGTGGTCTATAATTCACCCCTCCACTTT.

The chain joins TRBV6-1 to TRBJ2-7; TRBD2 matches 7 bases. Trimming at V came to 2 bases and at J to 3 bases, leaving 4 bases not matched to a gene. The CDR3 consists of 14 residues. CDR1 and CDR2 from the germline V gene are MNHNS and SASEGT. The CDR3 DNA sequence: TGTGCCAGCAGTGAAAGGTGGGGGGGCTACGAGCAGTACTTC. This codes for CASSERWGGYEQYF.

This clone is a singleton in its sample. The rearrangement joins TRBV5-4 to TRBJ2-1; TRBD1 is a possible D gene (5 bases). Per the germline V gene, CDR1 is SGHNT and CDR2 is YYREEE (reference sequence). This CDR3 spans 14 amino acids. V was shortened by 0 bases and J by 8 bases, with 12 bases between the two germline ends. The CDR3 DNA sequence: TGTGCCAGCAGCTTGGCGCAGGGCTTCGATGAGCAGTTCTTC. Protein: CASSLAQGFDEQFF.

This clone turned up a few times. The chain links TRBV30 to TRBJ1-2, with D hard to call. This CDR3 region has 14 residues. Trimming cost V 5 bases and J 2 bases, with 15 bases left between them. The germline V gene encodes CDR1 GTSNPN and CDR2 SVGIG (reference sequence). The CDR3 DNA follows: TGTGCCTGGTTCCGGCGGGGAGGAAACTATGGCTACACCTTC. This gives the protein CAWFRRGGNYGYTF.